These 15 T cell receptor beta chains originate from one sample sequenced in a study of cytomegalovirus exposure and HLA in healthy donors. This PCR relied on a set of 60 Vbeta primers and 13 Jbeta primers. Clones were sequenced by immunoSEQ multiplex PCR, and TCRdb holds only the in-frame ones, with some missing. The sample has approximately 140,000 clones, 63% seen once. The specimen sequenced was PBMCs. The receptor source for this set is a woman aged 60 to 75 in good health and CMV-seropositive.

This sequence joins TRBV6-5 and TRBJ2-1; no clear D. The length of the CDR3 is 13 residues. With 10 bases removed from V and 4 bases from J, the gap between germline ends came to 14 bases. Germline V gene lookup returns CDR1 MNHEY and CDR2 SVGAGI. CDR3 sequence reads: CATRLRPYNEQFF. In nucleotides, the CDR3 is TGTGCCACCCGTCTGCGGCCGTACAATGAGCAGTTCTTC.

The chain uses TRBV5-1 and TRBJ1-5, with 8 bases matching TRBD1. CDR1 is SGHRS, CDR2 YFSETQ, per germline. CDR3 length: 15 residues. J was trimmed by 6 bases and V by 0 bases; bases with no gene match: 5. The CDR3 DNA reads as TGCGCCAGCAGCTTGGGGACAGGGTCGGTTCAGCCCCAGCATTTT. Its translation is CASSLGTGSVQPQHF.

The rearrangement joins TRBV30 to TRBJ2-1; 16 nucleotides match TRBD2. Germline assignment: CDR1 GTSNPN and CDR2 SVGIG (reference sequence). This CDR3 has 14 residues. Germline trimming cut 6 bases from V and 7 bases from J; bases unmatched to any gene: 3. The CDR3 nucleotides are TGTGCCTGTGGGACTAGCGGGAGGGGGAATGAGCAGTTCTTC. The encoded protein is CACGTSGRGNEQFF.

The rearrangement joins TRBV29-1 to TRBJ1-1, with 8 positions matching TRBD1. There are 13 residues in the CDR3. Germline lookup yields CDR1 SQVTM and CDR2 ANQGSEA. V gave up 6 bases and J gave up 6 bases; unmatched junction bases: 9. The CDR3 loop is CSVLAGGSAEAFF. CDR3 DNA sequence: TGCAGCGTCTTAGCAGGGGGCTCAGCTGAAGCTTTCTTT.

This chain connects TRBV7-3 to TRBJ2-5; 8 bases are shared with TRBD2. This CDR3 is built from 15 residues. V lost 5 bases to trimming and J lost 4 bases; unmatched junction nucleotides: 9. The germline V gene has CDR1 SGHTA and CDR2 FQGTGA. This CDR3 is CASSDRISGIETQYF. The CDR3 bases are TGTGCCAGCAGCGACCGAATTAGCGGGATAGAGACCCAGTACTTC.

The V gene is TRBV7-9, the J gene TRBJ2-5; weak D call: TRBD2 (5 bases). Trimming pared 2 bases from V and 1 base from J, leaving 17 bases between. The germline V gene encodes CDR1 SEHNR and CDR2 FQNEAQ (reference sequence). The CDR3 loop spans 17 amino acids. CDR3: CASSLSSLLAVQETQYF. As DNA, the CDR3 is TGTGCCAGCAGCTTATCTAGCCTGTTGGCCGTCCAAGAGACCCAGTACTTC.

The gene calls are TRBV5-4 and TRBJ2-5; D may be TRBD2 (6 bases). This CDR3 region has 14 residues. V gave up 1 base and J gave up 4 bases, with 11 bases separating them. Per germline, CDR1 SGHNT and CDR2 YYREEE (reference sequence). In DNA form, the CDR3 reads TGTGCCAGCAGCTTGATAAAAGCGGGAGAGACCCAGTACTTC. Amino acid sequence: CASSLIKAGETQYF.

This clone was observed a handful of times. The chain links TRBV7-8 to TRBJ2-1, with 8 bases lining up with TRBD2. The CDR3 totals 16 residues. Germline lookup yields CDR1 SGHVS and CDR2 FQNEAQ. V lost 5 bases, J lost 0 bases, and 6 bases stayed unmatched. CDR3 sequence: CASSPQAGASYNEQFF. DNA of the CDR3: TGTGCCAGCAGCCCACAAGCGGGAGCCTCCTACAATGAGCAGTTCTTC.

The rearrangement joins TRBV28 to TRBJ2-5; the match to TRBD2 covers 13 bases. The CDR3 runs 16 residues. The germline gives CDR1 MDHEN, CDR2 SYDVKM. V was clipped by 6 bases and J by 5 bases; unmatched bases: 9. The CDR3: CASRRLLAGGGETQYF. In DNA, the CDR3 is TGTGCCAGCAGGCGACTACTAGCGGGAGGGGGGGAGACCCAGTACTTC. Supplemented by reference TRBV28 and TRBJ2-5, the full variable domain reads DVKVTQSSRYLVKRTGEKVFLECVQDMDHENMFWYRQDPGLGLRLIYFSYDVKMKEKGDIPEGYSVSREKKERFSLILESASTNQTSMYLCASRRLLAGGGETQYFGPGTRLLVL.

The rearrangement links TRBV7-2 to TRBJ2-4; D is undetermined. V lost 5 bases, J lost 0 bases, and 8 bases lay in between. Per germline, CDR1 SGHTA and CDR2 FQGNSA. This CDR3 contains 14 residues. CDR3 nucleotide sequence: TGTGCCAGCAGCAGTACATTAGCCAAAAACATTCAGTACTTC. It specifies CASSSTLAKNIQYF.

This clone was seen once. The chain has TRBV11-3 and TRBJ2-1; TRBD1 is a possible D gene (5 bases). The V gene's germline CDR1 is SGHNT and CDR2 YENEEA. Trimming shortened V by 3 bases and J by 9 bases, and 9 bases separated the two germline ends. The CDR3 has 12 amino acids. The CDR3 loop is CASSFPGSEQFF. The CDR3 coding sequence is TGTGCCAGCAGCTTCCCAGGGTCTGAGCAGTTCTTC.

V and J are TRBV14 and TRBJ1-2; TRBD1 agrees at 7 bases. Per germline, CDR1 SGHDN and CDR2 FVKESK. V dropped 1 base and J dropped 8; count of bases not matched to a gene: 10. CDR3 length: 15 amino acids. As DNA, the CDR3 is TGTGCCAGCAGCCAAGGCAGACAGGGATGGGGAGGCTACACCTTC. Translation: CASSQGRQGWGGYTF.

The chain carries TRBV5-1 and TRBJ2-3, with D possibly TRBD1 on 6 matching bases. The CDR3 runs to 16 residues. Germline V lookup: CDR1 SGHRS, CDR2 YFSETQ. V lost 4 bases, J lost 0 bases, and 15 bases lay in between. CDR3 DNA sequence: TGCGCCAGCAGCCACTCAGGGGCCCCTAGCACAGATACGCAGTATTTT. This gives the protein CASSHSGAPSTDTQYF.

This clone was detected a few times. DNA of the CDR3: TGTGCCAGCCGGCTAGCGGGAGCCACAGATACGCAGTATTTT. This gives the protein CASRLAGATDTQYF. The chain is built from TRBV6-1 and TRBJ2-3; 10 bases fit TRBD2. V gave up 8 bases and J gave up 2 bases; unmatched junction bases: 4. This CDR3 has 14 amino acids. Germline-derived CDR1 and CDR2 are MNHNS and SASEGT.

The genes are TRBV12-5 and TRBJ2-5, with TRBD1 matching 8 bases. Germline V CDR1 and CDR2: LGHNT, FRNRAP. The junction had 6 bases not matched to a gene; V was cut back by 2 bases and J by 4 bases. CDR3 length: 15 amino acids. This chain's CDR3 is CASGLPLGTGETQYF. CDR3 sequence (DNA): TGTGCTAGTGGTTTGCCTCTCGGGACAGGAGAGACCCAGTACTTC.